Here is one T cell receptor (beta chain) with its context. Its antigen is unknown. These data belong to a study of a mutant IDH1 vaccine in newly diagnosed glioma. Clones were read by immunoSEQ multiplex PCR, and TCRdb kept only the in-frame ones, dropping some. The repertoire holds some 40,000 clones, with 80% as singletons. V was pared by 0 bases and J by 4 bases, with 6 bases between. Germline CDR1 and CDR2: ENHRY and SYGVKD. This CDR3 has 13 residues. Time point indicated: week 11, during vaccination. In the vaccine, a single dose held 300 ug of the mutant IDH1 20-mer peptide, along with topical imiquimod.

The sample here was peripheral blood mononuclear cells (PBMCs), taken from a glioma patient whose treatment included an IDH1 peptide vaccine. This sequence was found in a woman aged 25-40 years with glioma. Some clones in this sample may be carry-over from other donors' samples. The chain combines TRBV10-3 with TRBJ2-5; D is undetermined. The CDR3 sequence: CAISESTRETQYF. The CDR3 coding sequence is TGTGCCATCAGTGAGTCCACGAGAGAGACCCAGTACTTC.